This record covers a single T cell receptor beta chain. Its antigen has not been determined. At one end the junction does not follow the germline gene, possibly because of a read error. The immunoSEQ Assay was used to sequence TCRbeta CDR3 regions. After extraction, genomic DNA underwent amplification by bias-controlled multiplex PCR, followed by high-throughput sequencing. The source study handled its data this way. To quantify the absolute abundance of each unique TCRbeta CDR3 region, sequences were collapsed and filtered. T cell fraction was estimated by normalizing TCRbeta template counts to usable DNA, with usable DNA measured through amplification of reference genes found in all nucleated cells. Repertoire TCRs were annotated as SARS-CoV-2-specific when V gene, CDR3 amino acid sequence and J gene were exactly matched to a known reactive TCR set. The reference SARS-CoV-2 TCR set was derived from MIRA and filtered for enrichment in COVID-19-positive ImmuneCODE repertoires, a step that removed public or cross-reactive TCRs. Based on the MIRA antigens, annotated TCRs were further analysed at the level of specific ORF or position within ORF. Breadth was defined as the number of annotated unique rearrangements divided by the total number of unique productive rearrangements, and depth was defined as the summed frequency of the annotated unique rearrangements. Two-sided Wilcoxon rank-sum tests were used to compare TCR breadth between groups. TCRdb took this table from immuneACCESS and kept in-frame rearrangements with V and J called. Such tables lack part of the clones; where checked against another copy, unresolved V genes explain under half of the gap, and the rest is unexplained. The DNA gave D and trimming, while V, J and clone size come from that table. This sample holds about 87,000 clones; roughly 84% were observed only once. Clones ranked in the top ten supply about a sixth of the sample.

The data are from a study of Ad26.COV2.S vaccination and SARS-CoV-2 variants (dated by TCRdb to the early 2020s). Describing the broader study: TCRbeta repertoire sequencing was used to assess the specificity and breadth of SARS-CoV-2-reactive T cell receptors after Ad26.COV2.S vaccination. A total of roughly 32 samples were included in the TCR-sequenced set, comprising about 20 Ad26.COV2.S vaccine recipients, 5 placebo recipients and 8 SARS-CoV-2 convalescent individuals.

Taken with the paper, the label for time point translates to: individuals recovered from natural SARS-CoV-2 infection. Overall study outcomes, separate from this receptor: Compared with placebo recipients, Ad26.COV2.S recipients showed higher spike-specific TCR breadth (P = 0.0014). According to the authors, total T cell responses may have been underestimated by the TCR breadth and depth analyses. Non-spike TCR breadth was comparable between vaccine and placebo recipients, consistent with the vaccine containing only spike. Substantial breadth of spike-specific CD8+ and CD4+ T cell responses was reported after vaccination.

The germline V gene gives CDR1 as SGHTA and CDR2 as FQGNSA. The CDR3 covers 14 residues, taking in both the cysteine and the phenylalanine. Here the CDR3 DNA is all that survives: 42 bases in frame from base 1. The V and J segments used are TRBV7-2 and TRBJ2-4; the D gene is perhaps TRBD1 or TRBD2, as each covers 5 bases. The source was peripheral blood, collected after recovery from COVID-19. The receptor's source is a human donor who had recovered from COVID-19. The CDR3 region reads CASSPGLANNIQYF. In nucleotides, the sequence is TGTGCCAGCAGCCCGGGGCTAGCCAACAACATTCAGTACTTC.